The clone carrying this T cell receptor beta chain appeared once. This CDR3 has 18 residues. With V trimmed by 5 bases and J by 3 bases, 19 bases remained unmatched. CDR1 and CDR2 from the germline V gene are MNHEY and SMNVEV (reference sequence). These data originate in a study of blood T cell repertoires in COVID-19. Study details: COVID-19 samples, acute and convalescent, were from the United States, Italy and Spain. Sources were T cells, B-cell-depleted T cells, or PBMCs; the material itself was cDNA or gDNA.

Source study methods: Estimates of nucleated cell counts were drawn from the amplification of reference gene primers. Clones were read by immunoSEQ multiplex PCR, and TCRdb kept only the in-frame ones, dropping some. Clone size and the V and J calls come from that table; the DNA yielded D and trimming. The sample has 250,000 or so clones, 80% to 90% seen once. V is TRBV27 and J is TRBJ2-7, with 7 bases identical to TRBD2. The source material was peripheral blood. This TCR was recovered from a middle-aged man who had recovered from COVID-19. CDR3 sequence: CASSRKTPLGPGGYEQYF. The CDR3 nucleotides are TGTGCCAGCAGTCGCAAAACCCCTTTGGGACCGGGGGGCTACGAGCAGTACTTC.